The 3 T cell receptor beta chains presented below share a single source sample, sequenced in a study of T cells after yellow fever vaccination. Via MiXCR, TCRdb re-called the 5' RACE reads, giving one row per CDR3 protein. The table shows under 600,000 distinct CDR3 sequences, with 21% occurring only once. The source was PBMCs, collected roughly 20 days after the first yellow fever vaccination. Receptor source: a man younger than 35 who received the YFV17D yellow fever vaccine.

In its sample, this clonotype was seen a few times. The rearrangement joins TRBV5-1 to TRBJ2-5; 9 positions agree with TRBD2. The CDR3 spans 15 residues. CDR1 is SGHRS, CDR2 YFSETQ, per germline. V shed 3 bases, J shed 3 bases, and the junction held 6 bases outside the gene matches. The CDR3 sequence is CASSWTGTSKETQYF. CDR3 in DNA: TGCGCCAGCAGCTGGACCGGGACTAGCAAAGAGACCCAGTACTTC.

V usage is TRBV7-2 and J usage is TRBJ1-1; perhaps TRBD1 as D (6 bases). Trimming removed 7 bases at V and 5 bases at J, with 14 bases between. CDR1 is SGHTA, CDR2 FQGNSA, per germline. The CDR3 is 13 amino acids. Here the CDR3 reads CASTPTGRTEAFF. The CDR3 DNA reads as TGTGCCAGCACCCCTACAGGGAGAACTGAAGCTTTCTTT.

This chain links TRBV9 with TRBJ2-2; D is ambiguous. Germline-derived CDR1 and CDR2 are SGDLS and YYNGEE. V dropped 4 bases and J dropped 6 bases, with 10 bases sitting between them. The CDR3 extends over 13 amino acids. The CDR3 here is CASSFRTAGELFF. CDR3 nucleotide sequence: TGTGCCAGCAGCTTTCGGACGGCCGGGGAGCTGTTTTTT.